Described below is a single T cell receptor beta chain sequence and its context. The source of the sample is a study of blood T cell repertoires in COVID-19. Study background: Sources were T cells, B-cell-depleted T cells, or PBMCs; the material itself was cDNA or gDNA.

Sequenced by immunoSEQ multiplex PCR; TCRdb stores in-frame clones only, minus some. The table shows around 140,000 clones, with about 87% occurring only once. The germline gives CDR1 KGHSH, CDR2 LQKENI. Unmatched junction bases numbered 1, after V lost 4 bases and J lost 2 bases. CDR3 length equals 14 residues. The specimen was peripheral blood. The sequence came from a woman aged 50 to 60 with acute or convalescent COVID-19. The V and J genes are TRBV18 and TRBJ2-5; 10 bases fit TRBD2. The CDR3 here is CASSQTSGQETQYF. CDR3 nucleotide sequence: TGTGCCAGCTCACAGACTAGCGGGCAAGAGACCCAGTACTTC.